The clone carrying this T cell receptor beta chain was counted a few times. The antigen is not known. Alongside a J-beta primer mix, a sample-barcoded 5' primer served in a second PCR lasting roughly 7 to 12 cycles. Via MiXCR, TCRdb re-called the 5' RACE reads, giving one row per CDR3 protein. The data hold about 1.6 million distinct CDR3 sequences, with about 32% observed a single time. The V and J ends lost 6 bases and 7 bases respectively, with 11 bases between them. Germline V gives CDR1 KGHDR, CDR2 SFDVKD. The CDR3 runs to 12 residues. This record belongs to a study of blood T cells in healthy people across ages. General study results and limits: TCR beta diversity was tightly associated with the proportion of naive T cells. With donor CMV status unknown, expanded clonotype changes were possibly confounded.

V is TRBV24-1 and J is TRBJ1-2; D unresolved. Input material: blood. This receptor was taken from a woman aged 30 to 39 in good health. The CDR3 here is CATSQQSSGYTF. The CDR3 region has the DNA TGTGCCACCAGTCAACAGTCTTCTGGCTACACCTTC.